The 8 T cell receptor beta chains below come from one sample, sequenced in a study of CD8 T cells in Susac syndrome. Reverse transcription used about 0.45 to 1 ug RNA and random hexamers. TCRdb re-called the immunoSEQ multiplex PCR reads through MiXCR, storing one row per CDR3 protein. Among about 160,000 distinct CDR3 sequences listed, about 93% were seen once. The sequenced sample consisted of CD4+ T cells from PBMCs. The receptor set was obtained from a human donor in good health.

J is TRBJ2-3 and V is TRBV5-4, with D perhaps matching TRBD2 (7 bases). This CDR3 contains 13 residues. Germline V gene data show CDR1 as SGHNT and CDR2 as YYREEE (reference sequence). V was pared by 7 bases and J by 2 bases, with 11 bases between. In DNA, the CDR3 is TGTGCCAGCTGGGGGGGGCCCACAGATACGCAGTATTTT. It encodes CASWGGPTDTQYF. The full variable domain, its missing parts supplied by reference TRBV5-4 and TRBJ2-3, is ETGVTQSPTHLIKTRGQQVTLRCSSQSGHNTVSWYQQALGQGPQFIFQYYREEENGRGNFPPRFSGLQFPNYSSELNVNALELDDSALYLCASWGGPTDTQYFGPGTRLTVL.

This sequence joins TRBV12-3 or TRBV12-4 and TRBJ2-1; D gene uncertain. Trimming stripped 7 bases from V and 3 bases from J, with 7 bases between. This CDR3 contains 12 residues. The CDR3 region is CASTSLYNEQFF. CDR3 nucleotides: TGTGCCAGCACCTCCCTCTACAATGAGCAGTTCTTC.

The CDR3 loop is CASSLSVISSGGLRDTQYF. CDR3 in DNA: TGCGCCAGCAGCTTGTCGGTAATATCTAGCGGGGGCCTCAGAGATACGCAGTATTTT. The chain recombines TRBV5-1 with TRBJ2-3, with 10 positions matching TRBD2. The length of the CDR3 is 19 residues. The germline CDR1 and CDR2 sequences are SGHRS and YFSETQ. Losses at the gene ends were 1 base for V and 5 bases for J; bases not matched to a gene: 16.

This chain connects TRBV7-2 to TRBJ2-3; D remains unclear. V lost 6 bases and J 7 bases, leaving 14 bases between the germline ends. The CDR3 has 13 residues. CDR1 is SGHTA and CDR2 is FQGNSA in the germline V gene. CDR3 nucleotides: TGTGCCAGCAGTTCTGGACCCACGAATACGCAGTATTTT. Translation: CASSSGPTNTQYF. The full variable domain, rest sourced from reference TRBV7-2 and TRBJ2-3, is GAGVSQSPSNKVTEKGKDVELRCDPISGHTALYWYRQSLGQGLEFLIYFQGNSAPDKSGLPSDRFSAERTGGSVSTLTIQRTQQEDSAVYLCASSSGPTNTQYFGPGTRLTVL.

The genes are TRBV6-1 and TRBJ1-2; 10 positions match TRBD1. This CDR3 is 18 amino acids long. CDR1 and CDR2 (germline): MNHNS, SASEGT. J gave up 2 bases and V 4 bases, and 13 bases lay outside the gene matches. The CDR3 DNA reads TGTGCCAGCAGTGGAACCTGGGACAGGGGAAACTTCAACTATGGCTACACCTTC. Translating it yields CASSGTWDRGNFNYGYTF.

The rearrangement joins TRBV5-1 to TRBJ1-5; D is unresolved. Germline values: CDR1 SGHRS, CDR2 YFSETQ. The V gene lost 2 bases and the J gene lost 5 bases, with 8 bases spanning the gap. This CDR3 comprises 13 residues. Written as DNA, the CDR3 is TGCGCCAGCAGCTTAATTCCGGATCAGCCCCAGCATTTT. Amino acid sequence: CASSLIPDQPQHF.

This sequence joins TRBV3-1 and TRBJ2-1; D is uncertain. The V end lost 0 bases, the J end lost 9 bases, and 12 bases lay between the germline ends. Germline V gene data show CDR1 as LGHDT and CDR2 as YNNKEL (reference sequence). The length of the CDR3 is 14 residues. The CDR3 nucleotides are TGTGCCAGCAGCCAAGATGGCAGAGTAGGTGAGCAGTTCTTC. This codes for CASSQDGRVGEQFF.

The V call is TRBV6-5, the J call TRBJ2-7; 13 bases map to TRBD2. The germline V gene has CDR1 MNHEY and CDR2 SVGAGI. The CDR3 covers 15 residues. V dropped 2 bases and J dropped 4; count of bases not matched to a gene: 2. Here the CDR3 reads CASSYQGLAGYEQYF. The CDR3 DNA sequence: TGTGCCAGCAGTTACCAGGGACTAGCGGGGTACGAGCAGTACTTC.